Below, 30 T cell receptor beta chains from the same sample are listed, as sequenced in a study of shared clonotypes between healthy human individuals. Generated by immunoSEQ multiplex PCR, the TCRdb table keeps only in-frame clones and is missing some. The sample gives about 2.1 million clones, about 94% of which show up once; about 1.7% is in the top ten. Naive-designated CD8 cells lacked CD45RO, were positively enriched for CCR7, and omitted terminally differentiated effector memory CD45RA+ cells. Sequencing used naive CD8+ T cells from PBMCs. The source of these receptors is a man aged 18 to 35 in good health. Some clones in this sample may be carry-over from other donors' samples.

The rearrangement uses TRBV9 and TRBJ2-2; 12 bases align to TRBD1. Germline assignment: CDR1 SGDLS and CDR2 YYNGEE. The trim removed 3 bases at V and 6 bases at J, leaving 9 bases unmatched. The CDR3 sequence is 17 residues long. CDR3 nucleotides: TGTGCCAGCAGCGACCCCGGGACAGGGGGCATGGCCGGGGAGCTGTTTTTT. Its protein product is CASSDPGTGGMAGELFF.

The V and J genes are TRBV27 and TRBJ1-4, with D unclear. The ends were cut back, 5 bases at V and 5 bases at J, with 12 bases in the middle. The CDR3 length is 14 residues. The germline CDR1 and CDR2 sequences are MNHEY and SMNVEV (reference sequence). CDR3 residues: CASSPRTANEKLFF. CDR3 DNA: TGTGCCAGCAGTCCCAGGACTGCGAATGAAAAACTGTTTTTT.

CDR3 loop: CATARLAGELETQYF. Written as DNA, the CDR3 is TGTGCCACCGCCCGACTAGCGGGAGAATTAGAGACCCAGTACTTC. The chain employs TRBV15 and TRBJ2-5; 12 positions agree with TRBD2. The CDR3 loop spans 15 amino acids. J gave up 4 bases and V 8 bases, and 8 bases lay outside the gene matches. CDR1 LNHNV and CDR2 YYDKDF come from the germline V gene (reference sequence).

V usage is TRBV28 and J usage is TRBJ1-2; the match to TRBD1 covers 12 bases. Germline values: CDR1 MDHEN, CDR2 SYDVKM. The CDR3 runs to 20 residues. V dropped 4 bases and J dropped 0; count of bases not matched to a gene: 15. The CDR3 region is CASSWGPGQGAKEANYGYTF. CDR3 DNA: TGTGCCAGCAGTTGGGGACCGGGACAGGGGGCTAAGGAAGCTAACTATGGCTACACCTTC.

The chain couples TRBV6-1 to TRBJ1-3; the D is unclear. The V gene lost 7 bases and the J gene lost 9 bases, with 19 bases spanning the gap. The germline CDR1 and CDR2 sequences are MNHNS and SASEGT. The CDR3 sequence is 14 residues long. The chain's CDR3 is CASNWAGERSTIYF. Here the CDR3 DNA reads TGTGCCAGCAATTGGGCCGGGGAGAGGAGCACCATATATTTT.

This rearrangement joins TRBV29-1 to TRBJ1-1; D is possibly TRBD1 (5 bases). V lost 0 bases and J lost 4, with 15 bases in between. The CDR3 totals 15 residues. Germline V gene data show CDR1 as SQVTM and CDR2 as ANQGSEA. CDR3 DNA: TGCAGCGTTGAAGATGCGACGACAAGGGGCACTGAAGCTTTCTTT. Translated: CSVEDATTRGTEAFF.

The V call is TRBV7-9, the J call TRBJ1-2; perhaps TRBD1 as D (5 bases). This CDR3 has 14 amino acids. Germline CDR1 SEHNR, CDR2 FQNEAQ (reference sequence). V gave up 5 bases and J gave up 7 bases, with 17 bases separating them. This CDR3 reads CASSPRDLRGGYTF. DNA for the CDR3: TGTGCCAGCAGCCCCCGTGATCTGAGGGGTGGCTACACCTTC.

As concerns this clone: Different DNA sequences within this sample yield the same CDR3. The chain joins TRBV7-9 to TRBJ2-1; tentative D call: TRBD2 (6 bases). The CDR3 loop spans 15 amino acids. Trimming shortened V by 5 bases and J by 2 bases, and 13 bases separated the two germline ends. The germline V gene encodes CDR1 SEHNR and CDR2 FQNEAQ (reference sequence). As DNA, the CDR3 is TGTGCCAGCAGCCTCGGGGGTAACCCCTACAATGAGCAGTTCTTC. Translated: CASSLGGNPYNEQFF.

This rearrangement joins TRBV10-1 to TRBJ2-3; D gene ambiguous. V lost 2 bases, J lost 0 bases, and 12 bases lay in between. Germline assignment: CDR1 WNHNN and CDR2 SYGVQD (reference sequence). The CDR3 totals 16 residues. Here the CDR3 DNA reads TGCGCCAGCAGTGAGACCACTGGAACTAGCACAGATACGCAGTATTTT. This codes for CASSETTGTSTDTQYF.

The chain uses TRBV2 and TRBJ2-7; TRBD2 matches at 7 bases. The ends lost 2 bases at V and 4 bases at J; junction bases unmatched: 2. The CDR3 runs to 13 residues. The germline CDR1 and CDR2 sequences are SNHLY and FYNNEI. The CDR3 region has the DNA TGTGCCAGCAGTGAACCGGGGGGATACGAGCAGTACTTC. It specifies CASSEPGGYEQYF.

The CDR3 DNA sequence: TGTGCCCTGGATATGGGCAATGAGCAGTTCTTC. Its protein product is CALDMGNEQFF. The chain combines TRBV7-9 with TRBJ2-1; D gene ambiguous. Trimming removed 11 bases at V and 6 bases at J, with 11 bases between. Germline V CDR1 and CDR2: SEHNR, FQNEAQ (reference sequence). This CDR3 is 11 amino acids long.

J is TRBJ2-7 and V is TRBV19; D remains ambiguous. The CDR3 has 13 amino acids. Germline CDR1 LNHDA, CDR2 SQIVND (reference sequence). V dropped 4 bases and J dropped 4 bases, with 11 bases sitting between them. The CDR3 is CASSTRLGYEQYF. The CDR3 DNA sequence: TGTGCCAGTAGTACCCGTCTTGGGTACGAGCAGTACTTC.

V gene TRBV4-1 combines with J gene TRBJ2-3; 7 nucleotides line up with TRBD1. V lost 2 bases to trimming and J lost 1 base; unmatched junction nucleotides: 6. The V gene's germline CDR1 is MGHRA and CDR2 YSYEKL. The CDR3 is made up of 16 amino acids. CDR3 amino acids: CASSQPDRDGTDTQYF. The CDR3 DNA is TGCGCCAGCAGCCAACCCGACAGGGATGGCACAGATACGCAGTATTTT.

This chain connects TRBV9 to TRBJ2-3, with 7 bases matching TRBD2. From germline, CDR1 is SGDLS and CDR2 YYNGEE. The CDR3 totals 10 residues. This CDR3 is CASGPDTQYF. The CDR3 coding sequence is TGTGCTAGCGGGCCAGATACGCAGTATTTT.

The J gene is TRBJ2-3, the V gene TRBV5-6; a possible D gene is TRBD2 (6 bases). From germline, CDR1 is SGHDT and CDR2 YYEEEE. The CDR3 sequence is 14 residues long. Trimming stripped 0 bases from V and 4 bases from J, with 9 bases between. CDR3: CASSLGRGPDTQYF. CDR3 coding DNA: TGTGCCAGCAGCTTGGGGAGGGGCCCAGATACGCAGTATTTT.

The chain recombines TRBV27 with TRBJ1-4; the D is unclear. Germline lookup yields CDR1 MNHEY and CDR2 SMNVEV (reference sequence). Trimming shortened V by 3 bases and J by 4 bases, and 9 bases separated the two germline ends. This CDR3 is 14 amino acids long. The CDR3 reads CASSFLGFNEKLFF. The CDR3 DNA follows: TGTGCCAGCAGTTTTCTGGGGTTTAATGAAAAACTGTTTTTT.

This rearrangement joins TRBV15 to TRBJ1-2; 10 bases line up with TRBD1. This CDR3 comprises 17 residues. Germline trimming cut 1 base from V and 8 bases from J; bases unmatched to any gene: 13. Germline CDR1 is LNHNV and CDR2 is YYDKDF (reference sequence). For the CDR3, the DNA is TGTGCCACCAGCAGAGCGGGACAGGGGAGGACCGTTAGAGGCTACACCTTC. Amino acids: CATSRAGQGRTVRGYTF. Full variable domain (outside the CDR3, taken from reference TRBV15 and TRBJ1-2): DAMVIQNPRYQVTQFGKPVTLSCSQTLNHNVMYWYQQKSSQAPKLLFHYYDKDFNNEADTPDNFQSRRPNTSFCFLDIRSPGLGDTAMYLCATSRAGQGRTVRGYTFGSGTRLTVV.

The rearrangement uses TRBV14 and TRBJ1-1; D call uncertain. Germline lookup yields CDR1 SGHDN and CDR2 FVKESK. The V end lost 0 bases, the J end lost 5 bases, and 4 bases lay between the germline ends. The CDR3 runs 12 residues. This chain's CDR3 is CASSQDETEAFF. The CDR3 DNA reads as TGTGCCAGCAGCCAAGATGAGACTGAAGCTTTCTTT. Full variable domain (outside the CDR3, taken from reference TRBV14 and TRBJ1-1): EAGVTQFPSHSVIEKGQTVTLRCDPISGHDNLYWYRRVMGKEIKFLLHFVKESKQDESGMPNNRFLAERTGGTYSTLKVQPAELEDSGVYFCASSQDETEAFFGQGTRLTVV.

This clone showed up just a few times. This chain joins TRBV5-1 and TRBJ2-7; D uncertain. This CDR3 has 13 residues. The V gene's germline CDR1 is SGHRS and CDR2 YFSETQ. V was trimmed by 0 bases and J by 3 bases, leaving 7 bases between them. The CDR3 DNA sequence: TGCGCCAGCAGCTTGGGGGGAAACTACGAGCAGTACTTC. Its translation: CASSLGGNYEQYF.

The chain has TRBV10-2 and TRBJ1-1, with D possibly being TRBD1 (6 bases). The CDR3 covers 14 residues. The V gene's germline CDR1 is WSHSY and CDR2 SAAADI. V lost 6 bases to trimming and J lost 4 bases, with 15 bases between them. The CDR3 bases are TGCGCCAGCAGGGGGCGGGGGGCGGGCACTGAAGCTTTCTTT. It specifies CASRGRGAGTEAFF.

The count of this clone is one. The rearrangement joins TRBV11-2 to TRBJ2-3, with D possibly TRBD2 on 5 matching bases. The germline V gene encodes CDR1 SGHAT and CDR2 FQNNGV. The CDR3 sequence is 16 residues long. The V end was cut by 3 bases, the J end by 4 bases, with 17 bases between. CDR3 loop: CASSFVEGPWSDTQYF. CDR3 nucleotide sequence: TGTGCCAGCAGCTTTGTTGAGGGCCCGTGGTCAGATACGCAGTATTTT.

CDR3 sequence (DNA): TGTGCCACCAGCAGAGATGAGGGTTGGACGTTAGACGAGCAGTACTTC. Translating it yields CATSRDEGWTLDEQYF. The chain is built from TRBV15 and TRBJ2-7, with D possibly TRBD2 on 5 matching bases. This CDR3 has 16 amino acids. V was cut by 0 bases and J by 5 bases, with 17 bases left in between. Germline loops: CDR1 LNHNV, CDR2 YYDKDF (reference sequence).

The chain combines TRBV10-3 with TRBJ2-5; 7 bases are a match to TRBD1. The J call may be in error: the DNA end matches TRBJ2-7 better. There are 14 residues in the CDR3. In germline, CDR1 is ENHRY, CDR2 SYGVKD. The CDR3 spells CASQSGTAGYEQYF. As DNA, the CDR3 is TGTGCCTCTCAATCCGGGACAGCCGGATACGAGCAGTACTTC.

The chain combines TRBV7-2 with TRBJ2-3; D is ambiguous. The CDR3 totals 13 residues. Trimming removed 0 bases from V and 11 bases from J, with 12 bases in between. Germline loops: CDR1 SGHTA, CDR2 FQGNSA. The CDR3: CASSLAIWLVQYF. CDR3 bases: TGTGCCAGCAGCTTAGCCATATGGTTGGTGCAGTATTTT.

The chain employs TRBV29-1 and TRBJ1-1; TRBD1 aligns across 8 bases. Germline-derived CDR1 and CDR2 are SQVTM and ANQGSEA. CDR3 size: 12 residues. Germline trimming cut 7 bases from V and 5 bases from J; bases unmatched to any gene: 6. For the CDR3, the DNA is TGCAGCGCCCGGACAGGGTATACTGAAGCTTTCTTT. This translates into CSARTGYTEAFF.

This clone appeared once. This chain joins TRBV2 and TRBJ2-1, with 9 bases aligning to TRBD2. The CDR3 consists of 16 residues. Germline CDR1 and CDR2: SNHLY and FYNNEI. Trimming cost V 4 bases and J 8 bases; bases outside gene matches: 12. CDR3 sequence reads: CASSAGTSTWSDEQFF. For the CDR3, the DNA is TGTGCCAGCAGTGCCGGGACTAGCACCTGGTCGGATGAGCAGTTCTTC. The variable domain in full, with the rest retrieved from reference TRBV2 and TRBJ2-1, is EPEVTQTPSHQVTQMGQEVILRCVPISNHLYFYWYRQILGQKVEFLVSFYNNEISEKSEIFDDQFSVERPDGSNFTLKIRSTKLEDSAMYFCASSAGTSTWSDEQFFGPGTRLTVL.

The chain uses TRBV4-1 and TRBJ2-2; 9 nucleotides line up with TRBD1. This CDR3 is built from 16 residues. J was trimmed by 5 bases and V by 1 base; bases with no gene match: 5. CDR1 MGHRA and CDR2 YSYEKL come from the germline V gene. In DNA, the CDR3 is TGCGCCAGCAGCCAAGTCCGGGGACAGGGAACCGGGGAGCTGTTTTTT. Protein product: CASSQVRGQGTGELFF.

The chain carries TRBV27 and TRBJ2-3, with D possibly being TRBD1 (6 bases). Per germline, CDR1 MNHEY and CDR2 SMNVEV (reference sequence). This CDR3 is 14 amino acids long. V was clipped by 10 bases and J by 3 bases, with 17 bases between them. CDR3 nucleotides: TGTGCCACCATAAACAGGGATGGGACAGATACGCAGTATTTT. It encodes CATINRDGTDTQYF.

This chain uses TRBV28 with TRBJ2-7; D possibly corresponds to TRBD2 (7 bases). This CDR3 comprises 14 residues. CDR1 is MDHEN, CDR2 SYDVKM, per germline. V dropped 5 bases and J dropped 5 bases, with 16 bases sitting between them. CDR3 nucleotide sequence: TGTGCCAGCAGTGGACTAGGGGGTTTCCACGAGCAGTACTTC. Its translation: CASSGLGGFHEQYF.

The gene calls are TRBV18 and TRBJ2-3, with TRBD2 matching over 15 bases. The CDR3 is made up of 18 amino acids. V was pared by 3 bases and J by 6 bases, with 10 bases of the junction left unmatched. Germline CDR1 is KGHSH and CDR2 is LQKENI. DNA for the CDR3: TGTGCCAGCTCACCTGGGACTAGCGGGAGGCTTCCTTTGGATACGCAGTATTTT. It yields the protein CASSPGTSGRLPLDTQYF.